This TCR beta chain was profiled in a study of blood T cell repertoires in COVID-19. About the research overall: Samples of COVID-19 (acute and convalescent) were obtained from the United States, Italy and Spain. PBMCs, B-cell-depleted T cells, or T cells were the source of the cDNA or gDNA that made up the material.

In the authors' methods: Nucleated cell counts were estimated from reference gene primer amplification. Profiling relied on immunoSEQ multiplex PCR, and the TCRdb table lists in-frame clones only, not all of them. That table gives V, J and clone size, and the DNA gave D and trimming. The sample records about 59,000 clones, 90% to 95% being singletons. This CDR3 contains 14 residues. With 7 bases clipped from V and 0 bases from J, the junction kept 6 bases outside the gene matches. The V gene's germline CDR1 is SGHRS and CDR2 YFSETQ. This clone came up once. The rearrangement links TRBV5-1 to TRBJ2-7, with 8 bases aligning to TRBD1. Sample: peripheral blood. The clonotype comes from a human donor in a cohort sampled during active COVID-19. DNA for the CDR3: TGCGCCAGCTCAGGACAGGGATTCTCCTACGAGCAGTACTTC. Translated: CASSGQGFSYEQYF.